This paragraph covers one T cell receptor beta chain sequence. V was trimmed by 1 base and J by 0 bases, leaving 11 bases between them. Germline values: CDR1 SGHRS, CDR2 YFSETQ. This CDR3 spans 16 amino acids. Produced via immunoSEQ multiplex PCR; TCRdb's table is partial and in-frame only. Of approximately 80,000 clones in the sample, 95% to 98% were seen once. This record comes from a study of technical replicates of blood from a handful of donors. The sequence was obtained from a human donor in good health. The sample comprised T cells isolated from PBMCs. The chain links TRBV5-1 to TRBJ1-3; D might be TRBD1 (5 bases). CDR3 sequence: CASSLSPGISGNTIYF. As DNA, the CDR3 is TGCGCCAGCAGCTTGTCGCCAGGGATCTCTGGAAACACCATATATTTT.